The 14 T cell receptor beta chains in this list originate from one sample, sequenced in a study of shared clonotypes between healthy human individuals. TCRdb's table, derived via immunoSEQ multiplex PCR, lists solely in-frame clones and lacks some. This table holds around 1.6 million clones, around 98% found once. The sample taken for sequencing was naive CD4+ T cells sorted from blood. Subset specified: CD45RA+ positively selected. The receptors originated from a man aged 25 to 40 in good health.

The V gene is TRBV28, the J gene TRBJ2-7; TRBD2 might be the D (5 bases). The V end was cut by 6 bases, the J end by 3 bases, with 9 bases between. The CDR3 spans 12 residues. The germline gives CDR1 MDHEN, CDR2 SYDVKM. The CDR3 region has the DNA TGTGCCAGCAGATCGGGATTCTACGAGCAGTACTTC. Translated, it gives CASRSGFYEQYF.

Here the CDR3 DNA reads TGTGCCAGTTGGGGGAACCCCTACGAGCAGTACTTC. Its translation is CASWGNPYEQYF. The chain recombines TRBV28 with TRBJ2-7, with D perhaps matching TRBD1 or TRBD2 (5 bases each). The CDR3 is 12 amino acids. With 9 bases removed from V and 2 bases from J, the gap between germline ends came to 11 bases. CDR1 is MDHEN and CDR2 is SYDVKM in the germline V gene.

The J gene is TRBJ2-7, the V gene TRBV6-1; 9 nucleotides match TRBD1. The CDR3 length is 15 residues. Trimming at V came to 3 bases and at J to 4 bases, leaving 7 bases not matched to a gene. The germline CDR1 and CDR2 sequences are MNHNS and SASEGT. The CDR3 loop reads CASSDWTGASYEQYF. The CDR3 DNA reads TGTGCCAGCAGTGACTGGACAGGGGCGTCTTACGAGCAGTACTTC.

This sequence joins TRBV5-1 and TRBJ2-6; no reliable D call. Trimming stripped 0 bases from V and 2 bases from J, with 6 bases between. CDR3 length: 15 amino acids. Germline lookup yields CDR1 SGHRS and CDR2 YFSETQ. CDR3 in amino acids: CASSLDGAGANVLTF. The CDR3 DNA is TGCGCCAGCAGCTTGGATGGGGCTGGGGCCAACGTCCTGACTTTC.

The J gene is TRBJ1-1, the V gene TRBV14; 7 bases agree with TRBD1. The CDR3 has 16 amino acids. Germline loops: CDR1 SGHDN, CDR2 FVKESK. The trim removed 4 bases at V and 8 bases at J, leaving 16 bases unmatched. CDR3 sequence reads: CASSLLPTGPIKEAFF. DNA of the CDR3: TGTGCCAGCAGCCTGCTTCCGACAGGGCCTATCAAGGAAGCTTTCTTT. The full variable domain, its missing parts supplied by reference TRBV14 and TRBJ1-1, is EAGVTQFPSHSVIEKGQTVTLRCDPISGHDNLYWYRRVMGKEIKFLLHFVKESKQDESGMPNNRFLAERTGGTYSTLKVQPAELEDSGVYFCASSLLPTGPIKEAFFGQGTRLTVV.

The J gene is TRBJ2-2, the V gene TRBV7-3; TRBD2 matches 11 bases. Unmatched junction bases numbered 10, after V lost 2 bases and J lost 5 bases. This CDR3 is built from 18 residues. Germline V gene lookup returns CDR1 SGHTA and CDR2 FQGTGA. In DNA, the CDR3 is TGTGCCAGCAGCTTATCGGGTAGCGGGAGGGAGAGGACCGGGGAGCTGTTTTTT. Its protein is CASSLSGSGRERTGELFF.

A word on this clone: Other DNA sequences in the same sample also yield this CDR3. This sequence joins TRBV5-1 and TRBJ2-7; 12 bases are shared with TRBD2. The CDR3 totals 15 residues. Germline V gene sequence: CDR1 SGHRS, CDR2 YFSETQ. V shed 4 bases, J shed 5 bases, and the junction held 7 bases outside the gene matches. The CDR3, as DNA: TGCGCCAGCAGCCTGGCAAGACTAGCGGGAGACGAGCAGTACTTC. Amino acids: CASSLARLAGDEQYF.

V and J are TRBV4-1 and TRBJ1-2, with TRBD1 matching over 10 bases. The CDR3 spans 16 residues. Looked up from germline, CDR1 is MGHRA and CDR2 is YSYEKL. Losses at the gene ends were 3 bases for V and 11 bases for J; bases not matched to a gene: 15. The CDR3 here is CASSHDKGQGKPWYTF. The CDR3, as DNA: TGCGCCAGCAGCCACGATAAGGGACAGGGGAAGCCTTGGTACACCTTC.

This clone showed up just once. This rearrangement joins TRBV11-1 to TRBJ2-3, with 10 bases matching TRBD1. Per the germline V gene, CDR1 is SGHAT and CDR2 is FQDESV (reference sequence). Trimming at V came to 2 bases and at J to 2 bases, leaving 1 base not matched to a gene. The CDR3 has 15 residues. The CDR3 sequence is CASSLRQGATDTQYF. CDR3 in DNA: TGTGCCAGCAGCTTACGACAGGGGGCCACAGATACGCAGTATTTT.

J is TRBJ1-4 and V is TRBV27; possible D gene TRBD1, 5 bases. The CDR3 is 15 residues long. CDR1 and CDR2 (germline): MNHEY, SMNVEV (reference sequence). The V gene lost 7 bases and the J gene lost 6 bases, with 18 bases spanning the gap. CDR3: CASTRRGFGDEKLFF. DNA of the CDR3: TGTGCCAGCACTCGAAGGGGTTTTGGTGATGAAAAACTGTTTTTT.

The J gene is TRBJ2-2, the V gene TRBV2; tentative D call: TRBD1 (8 bases). The V gene lost 8 bases and the J gene lost 4 bases, with 17 bases spanning the gap. CDR1 SNHLY and CDR2 FYNNEI come from the germline V gene. This CDR3 is 15 amino acids long. The CDR3 spells CASGGQGGGTGELFF. The CDR3 DNA follows: TGTGCCAGCGGCGGACAGGGAGGGGGCACCGGGGAGCTGTTTTTT.

The chain carries TRBV9 and TRBJ2-1; 14 bases map to TRBD2. Germline V gene sequence: CDR1 SGDLS, CDR2 YYNGEE. The CDR3 loop spans 22 amino acids. J gave up 0 bases and V 0 bases, and 14 bases lay outside the gene matches. The CDR3 is CASSVVEPGLAGDPRSYNEQFF. CDR3 bases: TGTGCCAGCAGCGTAGTGGAACCGGGACTAGCGGGAGATCCGCGCTCCTACAATGAGCAGTTCTTC.

The chain links TRBV19 to TRBJ2-1; tentatively, D is TRBD1 (6 bases). Trimming pared 3 bases from V and 7 bases from J, leaving 19 bases between. CDR3 length: 16 residues. CDR1 and CDR2 from the germline V gene are LNHDA and SQIVND (reference sequence). The CDR3 loop reads CASSIPSSPRGNEQFF. The CDR3 nucleotides are TGTGCCAGTAGTATTCCGAGCAGTCCCAGGGGTAATGAGCAGTTCTTC.

CDR3 in amino acids: CASSLEPSGNSGELFF. The CDR3, as DNA: TGCGCCAGCAGCTTGGAGCCTAGCGGGAATTCCGGGGAGCTGTTTTTT. The V call is TRBV5-1, the J call TRBJ2-2, with TRBD2 matching 9 bases. CDR1 is SGHRS and CDR2 is YFSETQ in the germline V gene. Germline trimming cut 0 bases from V and 6 bases from J; bases unmatched to any gene: 6. This CDR3 spans 16 amino acids.